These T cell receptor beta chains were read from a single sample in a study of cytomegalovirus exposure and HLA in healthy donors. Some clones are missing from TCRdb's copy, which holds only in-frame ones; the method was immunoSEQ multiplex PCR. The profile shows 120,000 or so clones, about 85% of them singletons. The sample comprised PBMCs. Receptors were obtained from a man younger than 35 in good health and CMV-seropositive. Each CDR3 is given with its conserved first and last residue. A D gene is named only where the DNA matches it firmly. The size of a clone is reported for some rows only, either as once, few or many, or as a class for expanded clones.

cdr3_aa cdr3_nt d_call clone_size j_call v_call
CASSPGPGKIYEQYF TGTGCCAGCAGCCCCGGACCAGGGAAGATCTACGAGCAGTACTTC - - TRBJ2-7 TRBV7-9
CASSPSIVGALGNQPQHF TGTGCCAGCTCACCCTCCATCGTGGGGGCTCTTGGCAATCAGCCCCAGCATTTT - - TRBJ1-5 TRBV18
CASSQSWTGGSYGYTF TGCGCCAGCAGCCAAAGTTGGACAGGGGGTAGCTATGGCTACACCTTC TRBD1 - TRBJ1-2 TRBV4-3
CAWERQVYNEQFF TGTGCCTGGGAGAGACAGGTCTACAATGAGCAGTTCTTC - - TRBJ2-1 TRBV30
CASSLAGWRETQYF TGTGCCAGCAGCTTAGCCGGCTGGCGGGAGACCCAGTACTTC - - TRBJ2-5 TRBV7-8
CASSLSGSTYEQYF TGTGCCAGCAGCCTAAGCGGGTCCACCTACGAGCAGTACTTC - - TRBJ2-7 TRBV7-6
CASSQRGSNQPQHF TGTGCCAGCAGCCAACGGGGAAGCAATCAGCCCCAGCATTTT - - TRBJ1-5 TRBV27
CSVGGGEGTEAFF TGCAGCGTAGGGGGGGGAGAGGGCACTGAAGCTTTCTTT - - TRBJ1-1 TRBV29-1
CASRGDFFGGTIYGYTF TGTGCCAGCAGGGGAGATTTTTTCGGGGGAACTATCTATGGCTACACCTTC - - TRBJ1-2 TRBV5-6
CASMGQTNNSPLHF TGTGCCTCCATGGGACAGACAAATAATTCACCCCTCCACTTT TRBD1 - TRBJ1-6 TRBV30
CASSQGLASGEQFF TGTGCCAGCAGTCAGGGTCTAGCGTCTGGTGAGCAGTTCTTC - - TRBJ2-1 TRBV7-9
CASKKFWEGNQPQHF TGTGCCAGCAAGAAATTTTGGGAGGGAAATCAGCCCCAGCATTTT - few TRBJ1-5 TRBV28
CASSSRTGFTDTQYF TGTGCCAGCAGCTCTCGGACAGGGTTTACAGATACGCAGTATTTT TRBD1 - TRBJ2-3 TRBV5-6
CASSIRTGYGYTF TGTGCCAGTAGTATCCGGACAGGGTATGGCTACACCTTC TRBD1 - TRBJ1-2 TRBV19
CASSLDTEAGVGETQYF TGTGCCAGCAGCTTAGATACTGAAGCGGGAGTCGGAGAGACCCAGTACTTC TRBD2 - TRBJ2-5 TRBV7-2
CASRRGEGQGDYGYTF TGTGCCAGCAGACGGGGGGAGGGACAGGGAGATTATGGCTACACCTTC TRBD1 - TRBJ1-2 TRBV11-2
CASSFESGSRTGELFF TGTGCCAGTAGTTTTGAAAGCGGGAGTAGGACCGGGGAGCTGTTTTTT TRBD2 - TRBJ2-2 TRBV19
CASSSPGQSYEQYF TGTGCCAGCAGCTCACCGGGACAATCCTACGAGCAGTACTTC - - TRBJ2-7 TRBV7-9
CASSEPGQDYGYTF TGTGCCAGCAGCGAGCCGGGACAAGATTATGGCTACACCTTC - - TRBJ1-2 TRBV7-9
CAWSEGTPGGTEAFF TGTGCCTGGAGCGAAGGGACTCCGGGAGGGACTGAAGCTTTCTTT - once TRBJ1-1 TRBV30
CASSFTSGRASVGSNEQFF TGTGCCAGCAGCTTTACTAGCGGGAGGGCTTCAGTTGGTAGCAATGAGCAGTTCTTC TRBD2 once TRBJ2-1 TRBV7-2
CSVQAGGNGYTF TGCAGCGTTCAGGCAGGGGGGAATGGCTACACCTTC TRBD1 few TRBJ1-2 TRBV29-1
CASAVEVVRFF TGTGCCTCCGCAGTGGAGGTCGTCCGGTTCTTC - - TRBJ2-1 TRBV6-1
CASAPGQVSYEQYF TGTGCCAGTGCTCCGGGACAGGTCTCCTACGAGCAGTACTTC TRBD1 once TRBJ2-7 TRBV19
CASSLVAGGESGNTIYF TGTGCCAGCAGCTTAGTGGCAGGGGGAGAATCTGGAAACACCATATATTTT TRBD1 few TRBJ1-3 TRBV7-9
CASSWTGSNGNTIYF TGTGCCAGCAGCTGGACAGGGTCGAATGGAAACACCATATATTTT TRBD1 - TRBJ1-3 TRBV9
CASSSEKRLIYTF TGCGCCAGCAGCTCGGAAAAAAGACTTATCTACACCTTC - - TRBJ1-2 TRBV5-1
CASTSDRLNQPQHF TGTGCCAGCACCTCGGACAGGCTCAATCAGCCCCAGCATTTT TRBD1 - TRBJ1-5 TRBV6-1
CAISDSGTSHIQYF TGTGCCATCAGTGATTCCGGGACAAGCCACATTCAGTACTTC - - TRBJ2-4 TRBV10-3
CASSPGDNEQFF TGTGCCAGCAGCCCGGGGGACAATGAGCAGTTCTTC - - TRBJ2-1 TRBV11-3
CASSLEPSGSYYEQYF TGCGCCAGCAGCTTGGAGCCTAGCGGGTCTTACTACGAGCAGTACTTC TRBD2 - TRBJ2-7 TRBV5-1
CASSATDRSSYNEQFF TGTGCCAGCAGCGCGACGGACAGGAGCTCCTACAATGAGCAGTTCTTC TRBD1 - TRBJ2-1 TRBV7-9
CASRQLNTEAFF TGTGCCAGCAGGCAGTTGAACACTGAAGCTTTCTTT - - TRBJ1-1 TRBV27
CASSISGGKETQYF TGTGCCAGTAGTATCTCTGGGGGCAAGGAGACCCAGTACTTC - - TRBJ2-5 TRBV19
CASSENSPETQYF TGTGCCAGCAGTGAAAATAGCCCGGAGACCCAGTACTTC - - TRBJ2-5 TRBV6-1
CASSIRTGGGYNQPQHF TGTGCCAGCAGCATACGGACAGGGGGAGGCTACAATCAGCCCCAGCATTTT TRBD1 - TRBJ1-5 TRBV9
CASRTSETYNEQFF TGTGCCAGCAGGACTAGCGAGACCTACAATGAGCAGTTCTTC TRBD2 - TRBJ2-1 TRBV6-1
CASSFGTDLQGEKLFF TGTGCCAGCAGCTTCGGGACAGACTTACAAGGTGAAAAACTGTTTTTT TRBD1 - TRBJ1-4 TRBV5-5
CASSPQAPGPYNSPLHF TGTGCCAGCTCACCACAGGCTCCAGGGCCTTATAATTCACCCCTCCACTTT - - TRBJ1-6 TRBV18
CASRGESGNTIYF TGTGCCAGCAGGGGAGAATCTGGAAACACCATATATTTT - - TRBJ1-3 TRBV7-6